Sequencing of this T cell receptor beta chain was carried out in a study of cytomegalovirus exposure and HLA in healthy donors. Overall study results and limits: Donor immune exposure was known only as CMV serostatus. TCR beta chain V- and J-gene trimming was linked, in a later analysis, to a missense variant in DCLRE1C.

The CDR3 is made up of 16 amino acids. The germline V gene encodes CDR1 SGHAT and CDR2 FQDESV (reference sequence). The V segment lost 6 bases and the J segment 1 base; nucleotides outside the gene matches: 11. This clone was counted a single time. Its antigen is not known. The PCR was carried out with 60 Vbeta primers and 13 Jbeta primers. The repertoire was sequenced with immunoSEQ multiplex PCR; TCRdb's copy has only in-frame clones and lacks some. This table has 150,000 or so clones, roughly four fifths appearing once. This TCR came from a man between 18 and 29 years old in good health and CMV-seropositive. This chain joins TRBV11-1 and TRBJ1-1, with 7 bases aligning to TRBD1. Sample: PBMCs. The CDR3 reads CASSPGQRRSNTEAFF. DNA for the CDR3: TGTGCCAGCAGTCCGGGACAGCGGAGGTCGAACACTGAAGCTTTCTTT.